This T cell receptor beta chain was recovered during a study of pediatric ulcerative colitis (dated by TCRdb to about 2019). About the investigation overall: Among the ulcerative colitis patients, about seven had pancolitis and two had left-sided colitis, and histology in every patient was consistent with ulcerative colitis. From nine newly diagnosed, treatment-naive pediatric ulcerative colitis patients and a few non-IBD control children, paired blood and rectal samples were collected. Using the Pediatric Ulcerative Colitis Activity Index, a couple of patients were classed as having mild disease, several as having moderate disease and three as having acute severe colitis. Broad study findings and their caveats: For technical reasons, substantially fewer templates were yielded by the blood samples of a couple of patients, and these blood samples were excluded from blood-rectal overlap analysis. Features of the rectal repertoire distinguished controls, mild-moderate colitis patients and acute severe colitis patients, and in acute severe colitis, rectal diversity was reduced because of clonal expansions. The healthy control group was small, with only a few individuals. Clonal overlap between a subject's own blood and rectum was significantly greater in ulcerative colitis patients than in controls, which suggests more T cell trafficking to inflamed tissue. Two rectal CDR3 clonotypes were detected in all ulcerative colitis patients and were not detected in any of the controls. Repertoires were derived from total lymphocyte DNA, so rare subsets such as regulatory T cells may have patterns not reflected.

The CDR3 sequence holds 16 residues, the cysteine and phenylalanine included. The kept DNA is CDR3 alone, 48 bases in frame from the first base. Trimmed from V: 0 bases; trimmed from J: 1 base; junction bases lacking a gene match: 7. Based on the germline V gene (reference sequence), the CDR1 and CDR2 sequences are SGHNT and YYREEE. On this clone itself: It lacks a known antigen. No qualities accompany the bases; no much larger clone lies one base away.

Using the immunoSEQ TRB Survey service, rearranged CDR3 beta regions were amplified from genomic DNA with multiplex V and J primers. Survey-level sequencing depth of up to 500,000 reads per sample was used to keep depth equal across samples. The libraries were purified, combined into pools and sequenced with Illumina technology. The study's own analysis went as follows. immunoSEQ online tools were used for productive clonality, sample overlap, pairwise scatters, CDR3 beta length, V/D/J gene usage and productiveness. Alongside Shannon and Simpson indices, calculated diversity was computed as the number of unique rearrangements divided by total templates, multiplied by 100. Z-score normalized data were analyzed by principal component analysis with the R prcomp function and the ggbiplot package. Morisita's index was used to measure clonal overlap between blood and rectum within each subject. Held by TCRdb, this immuneACCESS table contains in-frame sequences only and omits some clones. Under half of the omission traces to an unresolved V gene where checked; the cause of the rest is unknown. V, J and clone size reflect that table, while D and trimming were determined from the DNA. In this sample the table shows about 64,000 clones, around four fifths of which occur a single time. The ten largest account for 5.2% of the sample.

Before the diagnostic colonoscopy, none of the ulcerative colitis patients had been given immunosuppressive medication. Blood was sampled at the time of the colonoscopy. The Wizard kit (Promega) was used to extract genomic DNA from the blood and intestinal samples. This TCR came from a boy aged 5-17 years with moderate ulcerative colitis. The chain was built from TRBV5-4 and TRBJ2-7, and 7 bases in between align with TRBD1. Sequenced sample: blood. The encoded CDR3 is CASSLGRDRLSYEQYF. The DNA reads TGTGCCAGCAGCTTGGGTCGGGACAGATTATCCTACGAGCAGTACTTC.